This T cell receptor (beta chain) was found in a study of T-cell memory formation after mild COVID-19. The overall study: TCR clusters mostly belonged to single donors.

Trimming stripped 6 bases from V and 3 bases from J, with 14 bases between. The CDR3 totals 14 residues. In germline, CDR1 is SNHLY, CDR2 FYNNEI. TCRdb itself ran the 5' RACE reads through MiXCR, one entry per CDR3 protein. The sample records around 340,000 distinct CDR3 sequences, about 15% being singletons. V usage is TRBV2 and J usage is TRBJ2-5, with D perhaps assigned TRBD1 or TRBD2 (5 bases each). This TCR derives from a young man who had mild COVID-19 (a few samples of this study predate the infection). Cell type and time point are not known. Input material: PBMCs or a T cell subset sorted from them (not recorded which). The CDR3 sequence is CASSSGAVEETQYF. The CDR3 DNA sequence: TGTGCCAGCAGCTCCGGGGCAGTGGAAGAGACCCAGTACTTC.